This TCR beta chain was recovered during a study of regulatory T cells in long-lasting Graves disease. Study-wide points: The study found TRBV28, TRBJ1-2 and TRBJ2-5 favored in persistent disease.

The CDR3 runs to 14 residues. Looked up from germline, CDR1 is LGHDT and CDR2 is YNNKEL (reference sequence). Trimming removed 0 bases at V and 5 bases at J, with 11 bases between. Ten or more counts support this clonotype. Its target is unknown. Investigators prepared the TCR beta libraries by applying iRepertoire HTBI primers and Arm-PCR of CDR3 regions. In the original analysis: Taken together, the samples had fewer than 70 TRBV and more than 12 TRBJ segments identified. MiXCR was run by TCRdb on the multiplex PCR reads, yielding one entry per CDR3 protein. The V and J calls follow TCRdb's processing rather than the paper's. Of 450,000 to 500,000 distinct CDR3 sequences in the sample, around 15% are singletons; the top ten hold approximately 12%. Time point defined: newly diagnosed GD, antithyroid drugs for less than 3 months. PBMC-derived RNA was used for the TCR library. Criteria from the American Thyroid Association guidelines were applied to diagnose Graves' disease. A roughly 9-milliliter sample of peripheral blood was drawn into EDTA tubes.

The sample was also linked to a second study, of T cells in Graves' hyperthyroidism and ophthalmopathy.

The TCR sequence derives from a man aged 35-49 years with Graves disease. The chain employs TRBV3-1 and TRBJ2-7; D is possibly TRBD1 (6 bases). The specimen comprised peripheral blood mononuclear cells (PBMCs), sampled at new diagnosis, from a patient treated with antithyroid drugs. In DNA form, the CDR3 reads TGTGCCAGCAGCCAAGATCAGGGGTACCACGAGCAGTACTTC. This encodes CASSQDQGYHEQYF.